The 2 T cell receptor beta chains given below trace back to one sample, sequenced in a study of blood T cell repertoires in COVID-19. The method was immunoSEQ multiplex PCR; TCRdb's version includes in-frame clones alone and lacks a portion of them. Of 250,000 to 300,000 clones listed, 86% are singletons. The source material was peripheral blood. The receptors were gathered from a woman aged 30 to 39 with active or convalescent COVID-19.

The chain joins TRBV19 to TRBJ1-6; the D is unclear. Germline V CDR1 and CDR2: LNHDA, SQIVND (reference sequence). V lost 3 bases and J 9 bases, leaving 12 bases between the germline ends. The CDR3 is 14 residues long. The CDR3 is CASSISGRSSPLHF. The CDR3 DNA reads TGTGCCAGTAGTATTTCAGGCCGAAGTTCACCCCTCCACTTT. The whole variable domain, remainder taken from reference TRBV19 and TRBJ1-6, is DGGITQSPKYLFRKEGQNVTLSCEQNLNHDAMYWYRQDPGQGLRLIYYSQIVNDFQKGDIAEGYSVSREKKESFPLTVTSAQKNPTAFYLCASSISGRSSPLHFGNGTRLTVT.

This clone was detected a few times. The rearrangement links TRBV29-1 to TRBJ1-1; maybe TRBD1 (6 bases). The germline V gene has CDR1 SQVTM and CDR2 ANQGSEA. The length of the CDR3 is 17 residues. V lost 8 bases to trimming and J lost 0 bases, with 25 bases between them. The CDR3 sequence is CSLNVIRGSPLNTEAFF. The CDR3 coding sequence is TGCAGCCTCAATGTAATCAGGGGCTCTCCTTTGAACACTGAAGCTTTCTTT. Complete variable domain (other parts from reference TRBV29-1 and TRBJ1-1): SAVISQKPSRDICQRGTSLTIQCQVDSQVTMMFWYRQQPGQSLTLIATANQGSEATYESGFVIDKFPISRPNLTFSTLTVSNMSPEDSSIYLCSLNVIRGSPLNTEAFFGQGTRLTVV.